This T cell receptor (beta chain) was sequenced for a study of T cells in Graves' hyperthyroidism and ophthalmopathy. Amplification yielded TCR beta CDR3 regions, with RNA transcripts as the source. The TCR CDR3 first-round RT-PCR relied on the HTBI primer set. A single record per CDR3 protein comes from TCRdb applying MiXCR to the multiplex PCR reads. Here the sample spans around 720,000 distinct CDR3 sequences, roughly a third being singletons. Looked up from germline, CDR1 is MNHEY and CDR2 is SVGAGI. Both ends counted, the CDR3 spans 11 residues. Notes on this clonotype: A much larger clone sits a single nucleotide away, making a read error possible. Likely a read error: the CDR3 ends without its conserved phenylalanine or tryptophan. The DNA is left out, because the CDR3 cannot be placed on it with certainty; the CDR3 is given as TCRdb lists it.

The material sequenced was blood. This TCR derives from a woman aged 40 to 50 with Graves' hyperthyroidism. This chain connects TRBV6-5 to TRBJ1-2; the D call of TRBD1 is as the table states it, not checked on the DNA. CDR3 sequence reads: CASSSSGVHTL.